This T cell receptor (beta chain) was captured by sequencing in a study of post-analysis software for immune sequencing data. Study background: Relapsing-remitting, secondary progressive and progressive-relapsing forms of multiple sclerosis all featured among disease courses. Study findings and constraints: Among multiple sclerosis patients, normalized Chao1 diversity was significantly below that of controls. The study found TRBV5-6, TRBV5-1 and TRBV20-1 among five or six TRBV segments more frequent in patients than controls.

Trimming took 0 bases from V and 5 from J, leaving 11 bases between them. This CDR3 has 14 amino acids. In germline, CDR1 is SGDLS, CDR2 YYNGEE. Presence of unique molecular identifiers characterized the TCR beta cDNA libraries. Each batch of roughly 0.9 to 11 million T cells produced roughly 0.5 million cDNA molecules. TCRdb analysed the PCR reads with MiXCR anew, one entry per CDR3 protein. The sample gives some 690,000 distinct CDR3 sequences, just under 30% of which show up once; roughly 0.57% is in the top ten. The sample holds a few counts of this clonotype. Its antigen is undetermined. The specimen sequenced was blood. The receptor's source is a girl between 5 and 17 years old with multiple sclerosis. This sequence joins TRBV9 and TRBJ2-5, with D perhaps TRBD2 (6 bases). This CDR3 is CASSVDRGGETQYF. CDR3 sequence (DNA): TGTGCCAGCAGCGTAGATAGAGGAGGGGAGACCCAGTACTTC.